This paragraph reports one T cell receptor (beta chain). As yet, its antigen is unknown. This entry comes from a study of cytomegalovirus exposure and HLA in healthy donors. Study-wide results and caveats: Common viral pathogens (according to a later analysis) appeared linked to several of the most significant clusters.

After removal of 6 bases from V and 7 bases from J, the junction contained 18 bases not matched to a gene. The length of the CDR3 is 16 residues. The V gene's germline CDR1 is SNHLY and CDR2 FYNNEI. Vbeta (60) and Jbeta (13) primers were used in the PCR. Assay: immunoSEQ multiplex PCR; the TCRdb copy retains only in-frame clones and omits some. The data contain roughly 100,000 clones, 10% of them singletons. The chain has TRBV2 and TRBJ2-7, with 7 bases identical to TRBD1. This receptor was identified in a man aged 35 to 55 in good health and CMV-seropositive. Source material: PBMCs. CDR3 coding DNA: TGTGCCAGCAGCGGGGACAGCGAAACCCTAAAGAGGGAGCAGTACTTC. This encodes CASSGDSETLKREQYF.